The present entry profiles one T cell receptor beta chain with its context. This clonotype was observed a few times. What antigen it recognizes has not been identified. Within one base of it there is no much larger clone, and no base qualities were kept. Reading the label with the study, this specimen's treatment or condition is: live attenuated yellow fever vaccine strain. At each blood-draw timepoint, two biological replicates of bulk PBMCs were obtained. PBMCs were isolated from peripheral blood using a standard Ficoll-Paque protocol. RNA was extracted with TriZol from bulk PBMCs, CD4 and CD8 fractions, and dextramer-positive and dextramer-negative fractions. The data originate from a study of T cells after yellow fever vaccination (dated by TCRdb to the late 2010s). Regarding the research as a whole: The SMART-Seq v4 Ultra Low Input RNA kit was used to prepare libraries from fractions with low cell numbers. The cohort comprised two healthy male donors, one aged 18 to 29 and one aged 30 to 40 years. Bulk TCR alpha and beta repertoires were sequenced longitudinally to track T-cell clones before and after primary and booster YFV17D yellow fever vaccination. Bulk PBMC replicates and cell subsets were isolated from blood drawn at multiple timepoints before and after both primary and secondary immunization.

Counted from cysteine to phenylalanine, this CDR3 has 15 amino acids. Only the CDR3 region is kept as DNA, spanning 45 bases read in frame from base 1. At the junction V is shortened by 4 bases and J by 6 bases; bases outside the gene matches: 4. Taken from the germline V gene, the CDR1 and CDR2 loops are LGHNA and YNFKEQ. General findings and caveats noted by the study authors: Only a couple of donors were included in the study, so the extent to which the findings can be generalized is limited. Most clones expanded after primary vaccination were re-detected after the booster (just under 97% of CD4 and around 88% of CD8), suggesting broad memory maintenance. Because abundant contaminating clonotypes from the bulk population could be contained in FACS-sorted repertoires, computational filtering was required. A small fraction of clonotypes showed up in both the CD4 and CD8 compartments, probably as a result of convergent recombination. Compared with the primary T-cell response, the secondary T-cell response was faster but weaker, reaching its peak on day 5 rather than on day 15.

TCR cDNA was synthesized by 5'RACE template switching, which introduced a universal primer site and unique molecular identifiers. Priming for cDNA synthesis came from both the TCR alpha and TCR beta constant segments. Library amplification used two PCR steps, and the second PCR step added sample barcodes and sequencing adapters. Sequencing of libraries was done on Illumina HiSeq 2500 (2x100 bp) or NovaSeq (2x150 bp). The published analysis was carried out like this. MIGEC was used to demultiplex reads and collapse the reads into UMI consensus sequences, and MiXCR was used for V(D)J alignment. Vaccine-responding clonotypes were identified with edgeR using replicate PBMC samples, with FDR below 0.01 and a log2 fold change above 5 up to day 15 being required. Each bulk clonotype was labeled CD4 or CD8 based on which sequenced repertoire, CD4 or CD8, contained the clonotype at higher abundance. TCRdb cleaned the public reads at Q25 with fastp, built clones with MiXCR and kept in-frame beta chains. Duplicate CDR3 protein sequences are folded into a single record with the most common DNA and genes. Clone size and V and J calls follow TCRdb, not the original study. Here the sample has around 600,000 distinct CDR3 sequences; around an eighth occur a single time. Under 15% of the sample goes to the ten largest clones.

The sequences come from PBMCs, collected on the day of the yellow fever booster vaccination. The chain couples TRBV4-2 to TRBJ2-3, and TRBD2 matches 13 of the central bases. The origin of this receptor is a man aged 30-40 years who received the YFV17D yellow fever vaccine. The CDR3 is CASSPTSGGRDTQYF. The nucleotide sequence reads TGTGCCAGCAGCCCGACTAGCGGGGGGCGCGATACGCAGTATTTT.